The rows below give T cell receptor beta chains drawn from one sample of a study of read filtering for tumor transcriptome and immune sequencing. TCRdb re-analysed the reads in MiXCR, keeping a single row per CDR3 protein. The data show 35,000 to 55,000 distinct CDR3 sequences, with 9.5% to 15% seen just once and approximately 14% held by the top ten. Material for sequencing was a population of CD138-negative cells sorted from bone marrow. These receptors were collected from a donor at least 40 years old with multiple myeloma. CDR3s include the opening cysteine and the closing phenylalanine or tryptophan. The D gene is left open where the match is weak. Clone size appears in some rows only: once, few, many, or a class for an expanded clone.

V: TRBV7-9; J: TRBJ2-3; size: many; D: NA; DNA: TGTGCCAGCAGCTTTCGTGTGGGAGTTACAGATACGCAGTATTTT; CDR3: CASSFRVGVTDTQYF
V: TRBV20-1; J: TRBJ2-3; size: many; D: NA; DNA: TGCAGTGCTAGATCGCCCGGGGGTGTTAGCGGAAGCACAGATACGCAGTATTTT; CDR3: CSARSPGGVSGSTDTQYF
V: TRBV12-3/TRBV12-4; J: TRBJ2-1; size: many; D: NA; DNA: TGTGCCAGCAGTGACAACCGAGGGGTCTACAATGAGCAGTTCTTC; CDR3: CASSDNRGVYNEQFF
V: TRBV4-2; J: TRBJ1-5; size: many; D: NA; DNA: TGTGCCAGCAGCCAAGATGGAGGTGGCAATCAGCCCCAGCATTTT; CDR3: CASSQDGGGNQPQHF
V: TRBV29-1; J: TRBJ2-1; size: many; D: NA; DNA: TGCAGCGTTGAATCTGCGAATGAGCAGTTCTTC; CDR3: CSVESANEQFF
V: TRBV7-8; J: TRBJ2-3; size: many; D: NA; DNA: TGTGCCAGCAGCTTTTTTAGTCAGGGAACAGATACGCAGTATTTT; CDR3: CASSFFSQGTDTQYF
V: TRBV7-2; J: TRBJ2-5; size: many; D: TRBD1; DNA: TGTGCCAGCAGCTTGGACAGGGCTCAAGAGACCCAGTACTTC; CDR3: CASSLDRAQETQYF
V: TRBV7-9; J: TRBJ2-5; size: many; D: TRBD1; DNA: TGTGCCAGCAGCTACGGACAGGGGGAGACCCAGTACTTC; CDR3: CASSYGQGETQYF
V: TRBV6-6; J: TRBJ2-1; size: many; D: NA; DNA: TGTGCCAGCAGTTTAGGACAGCTCGTCTACAATGAGCAGTTCTTC; CDR3: CASSLGQLVYNEQFF
V: TRBV29-1; J: TRBJ2-1; size: many; D: NA; DNA: TGCAGCGCTCTACCCGACAGAGCCTACAATGAGCAGTTCTTC; CDR3: CSALPDRAYNEQFF
V: TRBV6-2/TRBV6-3; J: TRBJ2-7; size: many; D: NA; DNA: TGTGCCAGCAGTTATCTCGGGACGGTCTACGAGCAGTACTTC; CDR3: CASSYLGTVYEQYF
V: TRBV29-1; J: TRBJ2-3; size: many; D: NA; DNA: TGCAGCGTTAGATGGAGAGGACCCACAGATACGCAGTATTTT; CDR3: CSVRWRGPTDTQYF
V: TRBV2; J: TRBJ2-1; size: many; D: NA; DNA: TGTGCCACCGCGTTCCAAACCACGGGGACCAATGAGCAGTTCTTC; CDR3: CATAFQTTGTNEQFF
V: TRBV29-1; J: TRBJ2-5; size: many; D: NA; DNA: TGCAGCTTCTCACGTGACAGTCAGGGAGAGACCCAGTACTTC; CDR3: CSFSRDSQGETQYF
V: TRBV9; J: TRBJ2-1; size: medium-sized; D: NA; DNA: TGTGCCAGCAGCGCAGGAGGGGGAACCCACAATGAGCAGTTCTTC; CDR3: CASSAGGGTHNEQFF
V: TRBV24-1; J: TRBJ2-1; size: many; D: TRBD2; DNA: TGTGCCACCAGTGACACCGGGACTAGTTACAATGAGCAGTTCTTC; CDR3: CATSDTGTSYNEQFF
V: TRBV28; J: TRBJ2-3; size: many; D: TRBD1; DNA: TGTGCCAGCAGTTTTTTCAGGGGGCAGGATACGCAGTATTTT; CDR3: CASSFFRGQDTQYF
V: TRBV18; J: TRBJ1-5; size: many; D: TRBD1; DNA: TGTGCCAGCTCACTCGACAGGGTGGGAAATCAGCCCCAGCATTTT; CDR3: CASSLDRVGNQPQHF
V: TRBV15; J: TRBJ1-4; size: many; D: NA; DNA: TGTGCCACCAGCAGAGAAAGAGCAACTAATGAAAAACTGTTTTTT; CDR3: CATSRERATNEKLFF
V: TRBV5-1; J: TRBJ2-6; size: NA; D: NA; DNA: TGCGCCAGCAGCCGCGGACAGATGTCTGGGGCCAACGTCCTGACTTTC; CDR3: CASSRGQMSGANVLTF
V: TRBV19; J: TRBJ1-6; size: many; D: NA; DNA: TGTGCCAGTAGTAAGGCGGGGATATATGATTCACCCCTCCACTTT; CDR3: CASSKAGIYDSPLHF
V: TRBV4-1; J: TRBJ1-3; size: many; D: NA; DNA: TGCGCCAGCTCGGAGGGGTCTGGAAACACCATATATTTT; CDR3: CASSEGSGNTIYF
V: TRBV7-8; J: TRBJ2-2; size: many; D: TRBD1; DNA: TGTGCCAGCAGCCCCGGGACAGTTTACACCGGGGAGCTGTTTTTT; CDR3: CASSPGTVYTGELFF
V: TRBV10-1; J: TRBJ2-3; size: many; D: TRBD1; DNA: TGCGCCAGCAGTGAGTTCCAGGGACAGAGGACAGATACGCAGTATTTT; CDR3: CASSEFQGQRTDTQYF
V: TRBV20-1; J: TRBJ2-1; size: NA; D: NA; DNA: TGCAGTGCTAGTGATCTCGCGGGGTACAATGAGCAGTTCTTC; CDR3: CSASDLAGYNEQFF
V: TRBV20-1; J: TRBJ2-7; size: many; D: NA; DNA: TGCAGTGCTACCCCTCAAGCGGACTACGAGCAGTACTTC; CDR3: CSATPQADYEQYF
V: TRBV4-1; J: TRBJ2-7; size: NA; D: TRBD2; DNA: TGCGCCAGCAGCCCGGACCCACTAGCGAACGAGCAGTACTTC; CDR3: CASSPDPLANEQYF
V: TRBV6-5; J: TRBJ2-1; size: many; D: TRBD2; DNA: TGTGCCAGCAGTTACTCTGCTAGCGGGAGGGCCAATGAGCAGTTCTTC; CDR3: CASSYSASGRANEQFF
V: TRBV20-1; J: TRBJ1-6; size: medium-sized; D: NA; DNA: TGCAGTGCTAGAGAAGGGGGTAATTCACCCCTCCACTTT; CDR3: CSAREGGNSPLHF
V: TRBV12-3/TRBV12-4; J: TRBJ2-1; size: many; D: TRBD1; DNA: TGTGCCAGCAGCTCCACAGGGGGTATTAGGAGGAATGAGCAGTTCTTC; CDR3: CASSSTGGIRRNEQFF
V: TRBV28; J: TRBJ1-1; size: once; D: NA; DNA: TGTGCCACCAATTCACAGGGGAACACTGAAGCTTTCTTT; CDR3: CATNSQGNTEAFF
V: TRBV10-1; J: TRBJ2-7; size: many; D: TRBD2; DNA: TGCGCCACTCCGAGGGCGGGGGTGGACGAGCAGTACTTC; CDR3: CATPRAGVDEQYF
V: TRBV19; J: TRBJ1-5; size: many; D: TRBD1; DNA: TGTGCCAGTAGTATAGGGCCGGGACAGGGATCGGAGAGCAATCAGCCCCAGCATTTT; CDR3: CASSIGPGQGSESNQPQHF
V: TRBV20-1; J: TRBJ2-7; size: many; D: TRBD1; DNA: TGCAGTGCTAGGTCTGGACAGGGGGCGAGCGAGCAGTACTTC; CDR3: CSARSGQGASEQYF
V: TRBV9; J: TRBJ2-3; size: many; D: TRBD2; DNA: TGTGCCAGCAGCGTAGACGGCGGGAGGGCCATGGATACGCAGTATTTT; CDR3: CASSVDGGRAMDTQYF
V: TRBV9; J: TRBJ2-2; size: many; D: TRBD2; DNA: TGTGCCAGCAGCGTCCTAGCGGGGAACACCGGGGAGCTGTTTTTT; CDR3: CASSVLAGNTGELFF
V: TRBV2; J: TRBJ2-7; size: many; D: TRBD2; DNA: TGTGCCAGCGGGCGGGAGCACTCCTACGAGCAGTACTTC; CDR3: CASGREHSYEQYF
V: TRBV3-1; J: TRBJ1-1; size: many; D: TRBD1; DNA: TGTGCCAGCAGCGCCCGGGACAGATACACTGAAGCTTTCTTT; CDR3: CASSARDRYTEAFF
V: TRBV7-8; J: TRBJ2-7; size: many; D: TRBD2; DNA: TGTGCCAGCAGCTTAGCGGTTTGGGGAGGGGAAGGGCGCAATTACTTC; CDR3: CASSLAVWGGEGRNYF
V: TRBV19; J: TRBJ2-1; size: many; D: TRBD1; DNA: TGTGCCAGTAGTTCCTGGACAGGGGTTTACAATGAGCAGTTCTTC; CDR3: CASSSWTGVYNEQFF
V: TRBV9; J: TRBJ1-5; size: many; D: TRBD1; DNA: TGTGCCAGCAGCCTAACTGGGGTGGGTACGGACAGGGTTTTTGGTGTGGCCAATCAGCCCCAGCATTTT; CDR3: CASSLTGVGTDRVFGVANQPQHF
V: TRBV4-1; J: TRBJ2-5; size: many; D: NA; DNA: TGCGCCAGCAGCCAAGCACGGCAGGGGAGGCGAGAGACCCAGTACTTC; CDR3: CASSQARQGRRETQYF
V: TRBV18; J: TRBJ2-1; size: many; D: NA; DNA: TGTGCCAGCTCACCACTACTAGAGGGGATCGAGCAGTTCTTC; CDR3: CASSPLLEGIEQFF
V: TRBV6-6; J: TRBJ2-6; size: many; D: NA; DNA: TGTGCCAGCATCCACGACAACTCTGGGGCCAACGTCCTGACTTTC; CDR3: CASIHDNSGANVLTF
V: TRBV20-1; J: TRBJ2-5; size: many; D: NA; DNA: TGCAGTGCTAGAGGGTCGGCCCTCCCGGCACAAGAGACCCAGTACTTC; CDR3: CSARGSALPAQETQYF